A selection of T cell receptor beta chains follows, all from one sample in a study of radiation and T cells in renal cell carcinoma. The data were produced by immunoSEQ multiplex PCR, yet TCRdb's version contains in-frame clones alone and is incomplete. This table holds approximately 83,000 clones, 85% found once. The sample in question was blood, obtained from a patient whose treatment included radiotherapy and nephrectomy. The receptors were sampled from a man between 45 and 60 years old with renal cell carcinoma. The CDR3 runs from the conserved cysteine through the conserved F or W. D genes are given only for firm matches. The size field is filled for only some rows; it gives once, few, many or a size class.

V gene: TRBV6-1; clone size: NA; D gene: NA; J gene: TRBJ2-2; CDR3 DNA: TGTGCCAGCAGCTTGCGGAGGGCGGGGGAGCTGTTTTTT; CDR3 protein: CASSLRRAGELFF
V gene: TRBV7-8; clone size: NA; D gene: TRBD1; J gene: TRBJ1-6; CDR3 DNA: TGTGCCAGCAGCTTCGACAGGGGCAGGGATTCACCCCTCCACTTT; CDR3 protein: CASSFDRGRDSPLHF
V gene: TRBV7-9; clone size: few; D gene: NA; J gene: TRBJ1-2; CDR3 DNA: TGTGCCAGCAGCCCAGGCGCCTATGGCTACACCTTC; CDR3 protein: CASSPGAYGYTF
V gene: TRBV2; clone size: few; D gene: NA; J gene: TRBJ2-2; CDR3 DNA: TGTGCCAGCAGTGCTGGGTACGGGGAGCTGTTTTTT; CDR3 protein: CASSAGYGELFF
V gene: TRBV7-6; clone size: NA; D gene: TRBD1; J gene: TRBJ1-1; CDR3 DNA: TGTGCCAGCAGCCTACCGGGACAGGGGGCCGCTGAAGCTTTCTTT; CDR3 protein: CASSLPGQGAAEAFF
V gene: TRBV19; clone size: NA; D gene: NA; J gene: TRBJ1-2; CDR3 DNA: TGTGCCAGTAGACATACGGATCTCGGGAGCTATGGCTACACCTTC; CDR3 protein: CASRHTDLGSYGYTF
V gene: TRBV15; clone size: NA; D gene: TRBD2; J gene: TRBJ2-7; CDR3 DNA: TGTGCCACCAGCAGAGTGGTACTAGCGGGGTTCTACGAGCAGTACTTC; CDR3 protein: CATSRVVLAGFYEQYF
V gene: TRBV30; clone size: NA; D gene: NA; J gene: TRBJ1-2; CDR3 DNA: TGTGCCTGGAGTGTACTTTTTGGCTACACCTTC; CDR3 protein: CAWSVLFGYTF
V gene: TRBV7-2; clone size: NA; D gene: NA; J gene: TRBJ1-2; CDR3 DNA: TGTGCCAGCAGCTTAGAGCCGGGGAACGGCGGCTACACCTTC; CDR3 protein: CASSLEPGNGGYTF
V gene: TRBV7-2; clone size: once; D gene: NA; J gene: TRBJ2-2; CDR3 DNA: TGTGCCAGCAGCTCCCCGGGGGCACGGAACACCGGGGAGCTGTTTTTT; CDR3 protein: CASSSPGARNTGELFF
V gene: TRBV5-1; clone size: medium-sized; D gene: NA; J gene: TRBJ1-3; CDR3 DNA: TGCGCCAGCAGCTTGGAGCCAGGGTTGGCTGGAAACACCATATATTTT; CDR3 protein: CASSLEPGLAGNTIYF
V gene: TRBV10-3; clone size: NA; D gene: TRBD1; J gene: TRBJ1-5; CDR3 DNA: TGTGCCATCAGCGGACAGGGCCAACTTCAGCCCCAGCATTTT; CDR3 protein: CAISGQGQLQPQHF
V gene: TRBV5-1; clone size: NA; D gene: NA; J gene: TRBJ2-3; CDR3 DNA: TGCGCCAGCAGTTTGATTAGCGGCACAGATACGCAGTATTTT; CDR3 protein: CASSLISGTDTQYF
V gene: TRBV2; clone size: NA; D gene: TRBD1; J gene: TRBJ2-7; CDR3 DNA: TGTGCCAGCCGGGACAGACCCTACGAGCAGTACTTC; CDR3 protein: CASRDRPYEQYF
V gene: TRBV28; clone size: NA; D gene: TRBD2; J gene: TRBJ2-7; CDR3 DNA: TGTGCCAGCAGTCACCAGACTAGCGGGATTCTCTACGAGCAGTACTTC; CDR3 protein: CASSHQTSGILYEQYF
V gene: TRBV4-3; clone size: NA; D gene: TRBD2; J gene: TRBJ2-1; CDR3 DNA: TGCGCCAGCAGCCCCGGACTAGCGGGGGGGCTTGAGCAGTTCTTC; CDR3 protein: CASSPGLAGGLEQFF
V gene: TRBV7-2; clone size: NA; D gene: NA; J gene: TRBJ1-5; CDR3 DNA: TGTGCCAGCAGCTTTCTGGGGGATAGCAATCAGCCCCAGCATTTT; CDR3 protein: CASSFLGDSNQPQHF
V gene: TRBV25-1; clone size: NA; D gene: NA; J gene: TRBJ2-3; CDR3 DNA: TGTGCCAGCAGTCCATATAGTACAGGGTTTGGCACAGATACGCAGTATTTT; CDR3 protein: CASSPYSTGFGTDTQYF
V gene: TRBV2; clone size: NA; D gene: NA; J gene: TRBJ1-5; CDR3 DNA: TGTGCCAGCAAGAGAAGCCTTAGCAATCAGCCCCAGCATTTT; CDR3 protein: CASKRSLSNQPQHF
V gene: TRBV6-5; clone size: NA; D gene: NA; J gene: TRBJ1-1; CDR3 DNA: TGTGCCAGCAGTTATTTAGGGGTGAACACTGAAGCTTTCTTT; CDR3 protein: CASSYLGVNTEAFF
V gene: TRBV6-1; clone size: NA; D gene: NA; J gene: TRBJ1-3; CDR3 DNA: TGTGCCAGCAGTGATCTGGGAGATGGGGGGCCCTCTGGAAACACCATATATTTT; CDR3 protein: CASSDLGDGGPSGNTIYF
V gene: TRBV6-5; clone size: NA; D gene: TRBD1; J gene: TRBJ2-1; CDR3 DNA: TGTGCCAGCAGTCCCGGGACAGGGACCAATGAGCAGTTCTTC; CDR3 protein: CASSPGTGTNEQFF
V gene: TRBV7-9; clone size: NA; D gene: NA; J gene: TRBJ2-7; CDR3 DNA: TGTGCCAGCAGCTTAGGATCGCAGATCTCCTACGAGCAGTACTTC; CDR3 protein: CASSLGSQISYEQYF
V gene: TRBV18; clone size: NA; D gene: NA; J gene: TRBJ1-4; CDR3 DNA: TGTGCCAGCTCACCCGGGCGGGAAAAACTGTTTTTT; CDR3 protein: CASSPGREKLFF
V gene: TRBV7-3; clone size: NA; D gene: NA; J gene: TRBJ2-1; CDR3 DNA: TGTGCCAGCAGCTCCTCCCCCCGGGGGATTCACAATGAGCAGTTCTTC; CDR3 protein: CASSSSPRGIHNEQFF
V gene: TRBV28; clone size: NA; D gene: TRBD2; J gene: TRBJ2-3; CDR3 DNA: TGTGCCAGCAGTTCGTGGACTAGCGGGAACACGAATACGCAGTATTTT; CDR3 protein: CASSSWTSGNTNTQYF
V gene: TRBV27; clone size: NA; D gene: TRBD1; J gene: TRBJ1-1; CDR3 DNA: TGTGCCAGCAGTCCCCTACAGGGGGCAGGCACTGAAGCTTTCTTT; CDR3 protein: CASSPLQGAGTEAFF
V gene: TRBV2; clone size: NA; D gene: TRBD1; J gene: TRBJ2-3; CDR3 DNA: TGTGCCAGCAGTGAAGAGACAGGGATCACAGATACGCAGTATTTT; CDR3 protein: CASSEETGITDTQYF
V gene: TRBV7-9; clone size: once; D gene: NA; J gene: TRBJ1-4; CDR3 DNA: TGTGCTTACGGGAGTGGGTTTGGGGAAAAACTGTTTTTT; CDR3 protein: CAYGSGFGEKLFF
V gene: TRBV28; clone size: NA; D gene: NA; J gene: TRBJ1-1; CDR3 DNA: TGTGCCAGCAGTTTGCTAACCACAGCGAACACTGAAGCTTTCTTT; CDR3 protein: CASSLLTTANTEAFF
V gene: TRBV7-2; clone size: few; D gene: NA; J gene: TRBJ2-1; CDR3 DNA: TGTGCCAGCAGCTCACTCGGCTATGAGCAGTTCTTC; CDR3 protein: CASSSLGYEQFF
V gene: TRBV6-4; clone size: NA; D gene: NA; J gene: TRBJ1-2; CDR3 DNA: TGTGCCAGCAGTGACACCACCGACGGGTATGGCTACACCTTC; CDR3 protein: CASSDTTDGYGYTF
V gene: TRBV5-4; clone size: NA; D gene: NA; J gene: TRBJ1-1; CDR3 DNA: TGTGCCAGCAGCTTGACGAGGATGAACACTGAAGCTTTCTTT; CDR3 protein: CASSLTRMNTEAFF
V gene: TRBV7-9; clone size: NA; D gene: TRBD1; J gene: TRBJ1-2; CDR3 DNA: TGTGCCAGCAGCTCCGGACAGGGGAAGGATGGCTACACCTTC; CDR3 protein: CASSSGQGKDGYTF
V gene: TRBV4-3; clone size: NA; D gene: NA; J gene: TRBJ1-2; CDR3 DNA: TGCGCCAGCAGCCACAAAGGGATTGCGGACAGATCTAACTATGGCTACACCTTC; CDR3 protein: CASSHKGIADRSNYGYTF
V gene: TRBV6-1; clone size: NA; D gene: NA; J gene: TRBJ1-4; CDR3 DNA: TGTGCCAGCAGCCTACAGGTCAATAATGAAAAACTGTTTTTT; CDR3 protein: CASSLQVNNEKLFF
V gene: TRBV30; clone size: few; D gene: TRBD1; J gene: TRBJ1-1; CDR3 DNA: TGTGCCTGGAGATTGGGACAGGTAGCTTTCTTT; CDR3 protein: CAWRLGQVAFF
V gene: TRBV27; clone size: NA; D gene: NA; J gene: TRBJ1-2; CDR3 DNA: TGTGCCAGCAGCCTCGAGGGAAACTATGGCTACACCTTC; CDR3 protein: CASSLEGNYGYTF
V gene: TRBV9; clone size: NA; D gene: NA; J gene: TRBJ1-1; CDR3 DNA: TGTGCCAGCAGCGTAGTGTTTGGTACTGAAGCTTTCTTT; CDR3 protein: CASSVVFGTEAFF
V gene: TRBV28; clone size: NA; D gene: NA; J gene: TRBJ2-7; CDR3 DNA: TGTGCCAGCGGGGCGGGAAGCTCCTACGAGCAGTACTTC; CDR3 protein: CASGAGSSYEQYF
V gene: TRBV14; clone size: NA; D gene: NA; J gene: TRBJ1-3; CDR3 DNA: TGTGCCAGCAGCCTTCGGACTTCAACGGTGGTAAATACCATATATTTT; CDR3 protein: CASSLRTSTVVNTIYF
V gene: TRBV28; clone size: NA; D gene: NA; J gene: TRBJ2-7; CDR3 DNA: TGTGCCAGCAGTTTAGGGCGGGACTACGAGCAGTACTTC; CDR3 protein: CASSLGRDYEQYF
V gene: TRBV30; clone size: NA; D gene: NA; J gene: TRBJ1-5; CDR3 DNA: TGTGCCTGGAGTGTAGGGGCGAATCAGCCCCAGCATTTT; CDR3 protein: CAWSVGANQPQHF
V gene: TRBV27; clone size: NA; D gene: NA; J gene: TRBJ1-5; CDR3 DNA: TGTGCCACAAAGGAACTGGGGGGCAATCAGCCCCAGCATTTT; CDR3 protein: CATKELGGNQPQHF
V gene: TRBV19; clone size: NA; D gene: NA; J gene: TRBJ2-2; CDR3 DNA: TGTGCCAGTAAGGGCGGGCCGAACACCGGGGAGCTGTTTTTT; CDR3 protein: CASKGGPNTGELFF
V gene: TRBV7-2; clone size: NA; D gene: NA; J gene: TRBJ2-7; CDR3 DNA: TGTGCCAGCAGCTTTCAGGGAATAGGGGAGCAGTACTTC; CDR3 protein: CASSFQGIGEQYF
V gene: TRBV7-9; clone size: NA; D gene: TRBD2; J gene: TRBJ2-7; CDR3 DNA: TGTGCCAGCAGCTCAGCGACTAGCGGTACCTACGAGCAGTACTTC; CDR3 protein: CASSSATSGTYEQYF
V gene: TRBV6-1; clone size: NA; D gene: NA; J gene: TRBJ1-1; CDR3 DNA: TGTGCCAGCAGGAAGATGAACACTGAAGCTTTCTTT; CDR3 protein: CASRKMNTEAFF
V gene: TRBV28; clone size: NA; D gene: NA; J gene: TRBJ1-2; CDR3 DNA: TGTGCCAGCAGTTTGGGCCGCCAATATGGCTACACCTTC; CDR3 protein: CASSLGRQYGYTF
V gene: TRBV11-2; clone size: NA; D gene: NA; J gene: TRBJ2-7; CDR3 DNA: TGTGCCAGCAGCCGAACTAGAGTCGCGGGCGAGCAGTACTTC; CDR3 protein: CASSRTRVAGEQYF
V gene: TRBV19; clone size: once; D gene: TRBD1; J gene: TRBJ1-1; CDR3 DNA: TGTGCCACCGCGGGACAGATAAGGACTGAAGCTTTCTTT; CDR3 protein: CATAGQIRTEAFF
V gene: TRBV11-2; clone size: NA; D gene: NA; J gene: TRBJ2-6; CDR3 DNA: TGTGCCAGCAGCTCCCTGGGGGGGCCTGGGGCCAACGTCCTGACTTTC; CDR3 protein: CASSSLGGPGANVLTF
V gene: TRBV6-1; clone size: NA; D gene: NA; J gene: TRBJ1-5; CDR3 DNA: TGTGCCAGCACCCAGGAGCCAAATAGCAATCAGCCCCAGCATTTT; CDR3 protein: CASTQEPNSNQPQHF
V gene: TRBV19; clone size: NA; D gene: NA; J gene: TRBJ1-2; CDR3 DNA: TGTGCCAGTAGTATCGGTTTGGCCAACGGCTACACCTTC; CDR3 protein: CASSIGLANGYTF
V gene: TRBV25-1; clone size: NA; D gene: NA; J gene: TRBJ2-4; CDR3 DNA: TGTGCCAGCAGTGAAATGATGTTAGGTTCCATTCAGTACTTC; CDR3 protein: CASSEMMLGSIQYF